Given below is one T cell receptor (beta chain) in context. The sorted Tregs were CD4+CD25+CD127-/low cells. Each CDR3 protein is one row after TCRdb ran MiXCR on the 5' RACE reads. The repertoire holds about 57,000 distinct CDR3 sequences, with more than 25% as singletons. The germline gives CDR1 SEHNR, CDR2 FQNEAQ (reference sequence). The CDR3 spans 14 residues. V was trimmed by 5 bases and J by 2 bases, leaving 10 bases between them. This sequence was found in a female donor with breast cancer. This sequence joins TRBV7-9 and TRBJ1-3; tentatively, D is TRBD1 (5 bases). The specimen was tumor-infiltrating Tregs sorted from the breast tumor. The CDR3 sequence is CASSPAGTGNTIYF. CDR3 DNA: TGTGCCAGCAGCCCCGCAGGGACTGGAAACACCATATATTTT.